This note documents a single TCR beta chain sequence. This record comes from a study of blood T cell repertoires in COVID-19. Study overall: Samples representing acute and convalescent COVID-19 were sourced from the United States, Italy and Spain. The analysed material was cDNA or gDNA that came from T cells, B-cell-depleted T cells, or PBMCs.

As processed by the authors: The assay estimated nucleated cells by amplifying reference gene primers. The table came from immunoSEQ multiplex PCR; TCRdb's copy has only in-frame clones and leaves some out. V, J and clone size are those of that table, while D and trimming were read from the DNA. The data hold 40,000 to 50,000 clones, with 85% to 90% observed a single time. This CDR3 region has 13 residues. The V and J ends lost 6 bases and 8 bases, in that order; junction bases with no gene match: 5. Germline CDR1 and CDR2: LNHDA and SQIVND (reference sequence). The chain joins TRBV19 to TRBJ2-2; 8 positions agree with TRBD1. The clonotype comes from a man between 70 and 80 years old with acute or convalescent COVID-19. The sequenced material came from peripheral blood. This CDR3 is CASSGQGWGELFF. CDR3 DNA sequence: TGTGCCAGTAGCGGACAGGGTTGGGGGGAGCTGTTTTTT.